The clone carrying this TCR beta chain showed up just a few times. The same CDR3 arises from other DNA sequences in this sample as well. These data originate in a study of blood T cell repertoires in COVID-19. Across the whole study: There were acute and convalescent COVID-19 samples, and they came from the United States, Italy and Spain.

Measured with immunoSEQ multiplex PCR; TCRdb has only the in-frame clones, and not every one. The sample yields roughly 440,000 clones, approximately 89% seen once. This TCR was recovered from a woman in her forties or fifties with COVID-19, enrolled during active disease. Sequenced input: peripheral blood.

The CDR3 loop reads CASSLGSPQETQYF. In DNA, the CDR3 is TGTGCCAGCAGTCTGGGCAGCCCTCAAGAGACCCAGTACTTC. The J gene is TRBJ2-5, the V gene TRBV27; no firm D call. With 5 bases removed from V and 2 bases from J, the gap between germline ends came to 12 bases. The V gene's germline CDR1 is MNHEY and CDR2 SMNVEV (reference sequence). This CDR3 is built from 14 residues.